The clone carrying this T cell receptor (beta chain) turned up a few times. CDR3 length equals 13 residues. V was clipped by 11 bases and J by 5 bases; unmatched bases: 9. Germline V gene sequence: CDR1 WSHSY, CDR2 SAAADI. TCRdb re-called the PCR reads with MiXCR. The table lists about 14,000 clones, 20% to 30% of them singletons. These data belong to a study of metastatic and nonmetastatic thyroid tumors. In the study overall: Peripheral blood and tumor or nodule samples from malignant and benign thyroid patients were compared.

Every patient underwent thyroid surgery untreated. The receptor was derived from a female donor with papillary thyroid cancer or a benign thyroid nodule (not recorded which). Some clones in this sample may be carry-over from other donors' samples. This chain links TRBV10-2 with TRBJ2-1, with 7 bases fitting TRBD1. The sample taken for sequencing was blood. CDR3 region: CAANRGRNNEQFF. Written as DNA, the CDR3 is TGCGCCGCCAACAGGGGACGGAACAATGAGCAGTTCTTC.